This record covers a single TCR beta chain. Its antigen is unidentified. The data belong to a study of T cell repertoires in cytomegalovirus infection. In the study overall: Use of recently identified HLA-C-restricted and well-studied HLA-B-restricted CMV epitopes was part of the study. Carrying CMV and the relevant HLA type showed in public TCR beta signatures. Study results and caveats: HLA-C-restricted CMV clonotypes gave the most frequent clonotype in two of eight donors. Of the TCR beta families, the public ones yielded a cumulative frequency that identified carriers of CMV plus the relevant HLA.

The CDR3 has 15 residues. The germline CDR1 and CDR2 sequences are SEHNR and FQNEAQ (reference sequence). The V and J ends lost 3 bases and 2 bases respectively, with 10 bases between them. MiXCR, run by TCRdb on the reads, gives a single entry per CDR3 protein. The data show hundreds of thousands of distinct CDR3 sequences, around 35% seen once. The V gene is TRBV7-9, the J gene TRBJ1-4; a weak D match, TRBD1 (6 bases). The source was cultured PBMCs, collected from culture after CMV antigen stimulation. The TCR originated in a human donor in good health (CMV status not recorded). Some clones in this sample may be carry-over from other donors' samples. The CDR3 DNA reads TGTGCCAGCAGCTTCAACAGGGATACTAATGAAAAACTGTTTTTT. Its translation is CASSFNRDTNEKLFF.